Reported below is one TCR beta chain. The germline V gene has CDR1 MNHNY and CDR2 SVGAGI (reference sequence). The CDR3 has 14 residues. The V gene end was trimmed by 8 bases and the J gene end by 8 bases; junction bases not matched to a gene: 11. In the original processing: Reference gene primer amplification in the assay estimated nucleated cell counts. Data came from immunoSEQ multiplex PCR; TCRdb stores just in-frame clones and leaves some out. The V and J calls and clone size are taken from that table; D and trimming were inferred from the DNA. This table has approximately 200,000 clones, 65% to 85% appearing once. This sample was included in a study of blood T cell repertoires in COVID-19. Clinical histories supplied by participants themselves formed the basis of cohort assignment. Recovered status applied to Cohort 3 donors who had two consecutive negative PCRs. It also applied to those with clearance or with symptom resolution.

V and J are TRBV6-6 and TRBJ1-4; 7 bases fit TRBD1. The sample was PBMCs or T cells enriched from blood (not recorded which). This sequence was found in a woman between 25 and 40 years old who had recovered from COVID-19. CDR3 coding DNA: TGTGCCAGCTGTCTGACAGGGAGAGGGGAAAAACTGTTTTTT. Residues: CASCLTGRGEKLFF.